The 30 T cell receptor beta chains reported below all come from one sample, sequenced in a study of response to subunit inactivated influenza vaccine. TCRdb re-derived calls from the RT-PCR reads in MiXCR, one entry per CDR3 protein. The data show fewer than 800,000 distinct CDR3 sequences, roughly 14% seen once. The input for sequencing was PBMCs from blood, taken 11 to 12 days after vaccination. The origin of the receptors is a man between 45 and 60 years old who received an inactivated influenza vaccine.

The J gene is TRBJ2-2, the V gene TRBV20-1; D is tentatively TRBD1 or TRBD2 (6 bases each). This CDR3 has 17 amino acids. V was shortened by 0 bases and J by 1 base, with 15 bases between the two germline ends. Looked up from germline, CDR1 is DFQATT and CDR2 is SNEGSKA (reference sequence). This CDR3 reads CSARELEGGLNTGELFF. The CDR3 DNA is TGCAGTGCTAGAGAGCTGGAGGGGGGACTGAACACCGGGGAGCTGTTTTTT.

The chain joins TRBV7-2 to TRBJ1-1; D gene unclear. CDR1 and CDR2 from the germline V gene are SGHTA and FQGNSA. V was pared by 1 base and J by 1 base, with 10 bases between. The CDR3 runs to 15 residues. CDR3 nucleotides: TGTGCCAGCAGCTTAGGAGCAACCACGAACACTGAAGCTTTCTTT. Translation gives CASSLGATTNTEAFF. The full variable domain, rest sourced from reference TRBV7-2 and TRBJ1-1, is GAGVSQSPSNKVTEKGKDVELRCDPISGHTALYWYRQSLGQGLEFLIYFQGNSAPDKSGLPSDRFSAERTGGSVSTLTIQRTQQEDSAVYLCASSLGATTNTEAFFGQGTRLTVV.

This clonotype was seen ten or more times. CDR3 in amino acids: CSAPRGRNTEAFF. CDR3 nucleotide sequence: TGCAGTGCCCCTCGGGGACGGAACACTGAAGCTTTCTTT. The chain employs TRBV20-1 and TRBJ1-1; weak D call: TRBD1 (5 bases). The CDR3 is 13 residues long. Trimming stripped 6 bases from V and 1 base from J, with 12 bases between. The germline CDR1 and CDR2 sequences are DFQATT and SNEGSKA (reference sequence).

V and J are TRBV5-1 and TRBJ1-1; a weak D match, TRBD1 (6 bases). Trimming stripped 0 bases from V and 6 bases from J, with 12 bases between. Germline V gene sequence: CDR1 SGHRS, CDR2 YFSETQ. CDR3 length: 14 amino acids. DNA of the CDR3: TGCGCCAGCAGCTTGGGGTGGGACACCGCTGAAGCTTTCTTT. This gives the protein CASSLGWDTAEAFF.

This clonotype was counted a few times. The chain uses TRBV27 and TRBJ2-7; D is undetermined. V dropped 1 base and J dropped 5 bases, with 18 bases sitting between them. This CDR3 is built from 16 residues. Germline loops: CDR1 MNHEY, CDR2 SMNVEV (reference sequence). This CDR3 is CASSLLASPGYDEQYF. CDR3 in DNA: TGTGCCAGCAGTTTATTAGCCAGTCCGGGTTACGACGAGCAGTACTTC.

The chain employs TRBV4-3 and TRBJ2-6; the D is unclear. The V gene's germline CDR1 is LGHNA and CDR2 YSLEER. This CDR3 has 16 amino acids. The ends were cut back, 1 base at V and 5 bases at J, with 12 bases in the middle. The CDR3 coding sequence is TGCGCCAGCAGCCAAGTTTCTGGGAAGAGGGCCAACGTCCTGACTTTC. It specifies CASSQVSGKRANVLTF.

The CDR3: CASSVVTSGPTDTQYF. The CDR3 DNA sequence: TGTGCCAGCAGCGTAGTTACCAGCGGGCCCACAGATACGCAGTATTTT. The rearrangement uses TRBV9 and TRBJ2-3, with D possibly being TRBD2 (6 bases). Trimming took 0 bases from V and 2 from J, leaving 13 bases between them. This CDR3 spans 16 amino acids. Germline V gene sequence: CDR1 SGDLS, CDR2 YYNGEE.

This clonotype was counted only a few times. V is TRBV3-1 and J is TRBJ1-2; D call uncertain. Trimming left V 0 bases short and J 10 bases short, with 12 bases between. Germline CDR1 is LGHDT and CDR2 is YNNKEL (reference sequence). The CDR3 loop spans 13 amino acids. The CDR3 coding sequence is TGTGCCAGCAGCCAAGATAGGGAGTCAGTCTACACCTTC. This gives the protein CASSQDRESVYTF.

The CDR3 DNA reads as TGTGCCTGGAGTGTATGGAGGACTGAAGCTTTCTTT. Protein sequence: CAWSVWRTEAFF. V and J are TRBV30 and TRBJ1-1; D not resolved. V shed 0 bases and J shed 5 bases, with 7 bases lying between them. Germline values: CDR1 GTSNPN, CDR2 SVGIG (reference sequence). This CDR3 has 12 residues.

The rearrangement joins TRBV10-3 to TRBJ2-3; D ambiguous. Trimming removed 7 bases from V and 1 base from J, with 12 bases in between. The CDR3 loop spans 14 amino acids. Germline V gene sequence: CDR1 ENHRY, CDR2 SYGVKD. The CDR3 region has the DNA TGTGCCATCACCCCAAGTGTGGGCACAGATACGCAGTATTTT. Its protein is CAITPSVGTDTQYF.

This clonotype was observed a few times. This chain links TRBV29-1 with TRBJ2-1; D not resolved. Trimming took off 5 bases at V and 2 bases at J, with 16 bases between the two ends. There are 15 residues in the CDR3. Germline CDR1 SQVTM, CDR2 ANQGSEA. This CDR3 is CSVRGPNNAYNEQFF. In DNA, the CDR3 is TGCAGCGTTCGAGGACCAAACAACGCCTACAATGAGCAGTTCTTC.

This clonotype occurred a few times. The V and J genes are TRBV29-1 and TRBJ1-5; D is perhaps TRBD1 (5 bases). Between the trimmed V and J ends, which lost 3 bases and 2 bases, there was a span of 11 bases. Germline loops: CDR1 SQVTM, CDR2 ANQGSEA. CDR3 length: 14 residues. The CDR3 loop reads CSVDTGVGNQPQHF. CDR3 sequence (DNA): TGCAGCGTTGACACGGGGGTAGGCAATCAGCCCCAGCATTTT. The full variable domain, completed using reference TRBV29-1 and TRBJ1-5, is SAVISQKPSRDICQRGTSLTIQCQVDSQVTMMFWYRQQPGQSLTLIATANQGSEATYESGFVIDKFPISRPNLTFSTLTVSNMSPEDSSIYLCSVDTGVGNQPQHFGDGTRLSIL.

This clonotype was picked up a small number of times. The gene calls are TRBV10-3 and TRBJ1-3, with D unclear. Germline CDR1 reads ENHRY; CDR2 reads SYGVKD. The CDR3 is made up of 14 amino acids. The ends were cut back, 3 bases at V and 0 bases at J, with 6 bases in the middle. CDR3 protein: CAISDWSSGNTIYF. The CDR3 DNA reads TGTGCCATCAGTGACTGGAGCTCTGGAAACACCATATATTTT.

The rearrangement links TRBV20-1 to TRBJ1-2; 7 bases agree with TRBD1. The ends lost 2 bases at V and 4 bases at J; junction bases unmatched: 13. This CDR3 contains 16 residues. Germline CDR1 and CDR2: DFQATT and SNEGSKA (reference sequence). The CDR3 nucleotides read TGCAGTGCTAGACCAAGACAGGGCCTTTTTGGCTATGGCTACACCTTC. It is translated as CSARPRQGLFGYGYTF.

The chain couples TRBV25-1 to TRBJ2-7, with D possibly called TRBD1 or TRBD2 (6 bases each). The CDR3 covers 12 residues. Germline CDR1 is MGHDK and CDR2 is SYGVNS. V shed 8 bases and J shed 7 bases, with 15 bases lying between them. The CDR3 DNA reads TGTGCCAGCGGAGTTAGGGGGGTGGAGCAGTACTTC. It encodes CASGVRGVEQYF.

A few counts support this clonotype. The J gene is TRBJ2-5, the V gene TRBV12-3 or TRBV12-4; 7 bases fit TRBD1. Trimming removed 6 bases from V and 5 bases from J; junction bases left unmatched: 9. This CDR3 spans 14 amino acids. As DNA, the CDR3 is TGTGCCAGCAGCCCGACAGGGCTCGGGGAGACCCAGTACTTC. This sequence encodes CASSPTGLGETQYF.

This clonotype was recorded a few times. The V gene is TRBV5-1, the J gene TRBJ2-6; TRBD2 aligns across 11 bases. This CDR3 comprises 19 residues. V dropped 0 bases and J dropped 0; count of bases not matched to a gene: 5. Germline V gene sequence: CDR1 SGHRS, CDR2 YFSETQ. CDR3 protein: CASSLGGLADTSGANVLTF. CDR3 bases: TGCGCCAGCAGCTTGGGGGGACTAGCGGACACCTCTGGGGCCAACGTCCTGACTTTC.

There are a few counts of this clonotype. The chain is built from TRBV30 and TRBJ2-1; possible D gene TRBD2, 6 bases. The CDR3 has 13 amino acids. Germline lookup yields CDR1 GTSNPN and CDR2 SVGIG (reference sequence). V lost 4 bases, J lost 12 bases, and 19 bases lay in between. The CDR3 DNA reads TGTGCCTGGACCCACGGCCGGACTAATTGGCAGTTCTTC. The encoded protein is CAWTHGRTNWQFF.

This chain links TRBV2 with TRBJ2-1, with 7 bases fitting TRBD2. The V gene's germline CDR1 is SNHLY and CDR2 FYNNEI. The CDR3 spans 12 residues. With V trimmed by 11 bases and J by 5 bases, 6 bases remained unmatched. The CDR3 spells CADRDYNNEQFF. The CDR3, as DNA: TGTGCCGACCGGGACTATAACAATGAGCAGTTCTTC.

This sequence joins TRBV12-3 or TRBV12-4 and TRBJ2-3, with D unclear. V gave up 5 bases and J gave up 6 bases, with 15 bases separating them. CDR3 length: 14 residues. CDR3: CASSPPPWRDTQYF. The CDR3 nucleotides are TGTGCCAGCAGTCCGCCTCCTTGGCGCGATACGCAGTATTTT.

In this sample, this clonotype turned up a few times. The chain recombines TRBV5-1 with TRBJ2-7; possibly TRBD1 for D (8 bases). The germline V gene has CDR1 SGHRS and CDR2 YFSETQ. This CDR3 is 15 amino acids long. V lost 4 bases and J 4 bases, leaving 18 bases between the germline ends. CDR3 amino acids: CASSITGGVQYEQYF. CDR3 in DNA: TGCGCCAGCAGCATTACAGGGGGGGTCCAGTACGAGCAGTACTTC.

This clonotype has ten or more counts. The rearrangement joins TRBV11-2 to TRBJ2-5; 8 bases fit TRBD1. Looked up from germline, CDR1 is SGHAT and CDR2 is FQNNGV. This CDR3 comprises 17 residues. V trimming: 1 base; J trimming: 5 bases; junction bases outside the gene matches: 12. CDR3 amino acids: CASSLVGRAGGGETQYF. CDR3 nucleotides: TGTGCCAGCAGCTTAGTGGGAAGGGCAGGGGGCGGTGAGACCCAGTACTTC.

This clonotype was seen many times. CDR3: CASSERGGSYEQYF. The CDR3 DNA is TGTGCCAGCAGTGAAAGGGGGGGATCCTACGAGCAGTACTTC. This chain connects TRBV6-1 to TRBJ2-7, with D perhaps TRBD2 (7 bases). V shed 2 bases and J shed 1 base, with 9 bases lying between them. Germline CDR1 is MNHNS and CDR2 is SASEGT. The CDR3 length is 14 residues.

This clonotype was observed a few times. The chain has TRBV12-3 or TRBV12-4 and TRBJ1-2, with no clear D. V was trimmed by 0 bases and J by 0 bases, leaving 8 bases between them. This CDR3 comprises 15 residues. CDR3 in amino acids: CASSLARRTNYGYTF. Here the CDR3 DNA reads TGTGCCAGCAGTTTAGCGCGAAGGACTAACTATGGCTACACCTTC.

This CDR3 is CSVESLGGYTF. The CDR3 region has the DNA TGCAGCGTTGAATCCTTGGGGGGCTACACCTTC. The chain joins TRBV29-1 to TRBJ1-2, with no clear D. CDR3 size: 11 residues. Trimming pared 2 bases from V and 8 bases from J, leaving 9 bases between. Looked up from germline, CDR1 is SQVTM and CDR2 is ANQGSEA. Combining the CDR3 with reference TRBV29-1 and TRBJ1-2 gives the whole variable domain SAVISQKPSRDICQRGTSLTIQCQVDSQVTMMFWYRQQPGQSLTLIATANQGSEATYESGFVIDKFPISRPNLTFSTLTVSNMSPEDSSIYLCSVESLGGYTFGSGTRLTVV.

V and J are TRBV7-9 and TRBJ1-1, with D possibly TRBD1 on 5 matching bases. V shed 5 bases and J shed 4 bases, with 11 bases lying between them. Germline V CDR1 and CDR2: SEHNR, FQNEAQ (reference sequence). CDR3 length: 13 residues. CDR3 DNA sequence: TGTGCCAGCAGCCCCTTGGGGGGCACTGAAGCTTTCTTT. Translation gives CASSPLGGTEAFF. Supplemented by reference TRBV7-9 and TRBJ1-1, the full variable domain reads DTGVSQNPRHKITKRGQNVTFRCDPISEHNRLYWYRQTLGQGPEFLTYFQNEAQLEKSRLLSDRFSAERPKGSFSTLEIQRTEQGDSAMYLCASSPLGGTEAFFGQGTRLTVV.

This clonotype was found once. A clone one base away is much larger, so this may be a read error. The chain employs TRBV7-2 and TRBJ2-7; no clear D gene. Germline lookup yields CDR1 SGHTA and CDR2 FQGNSA. The CDR3 length is 15 residues. V was cut by 5 bases and J by 4 bases, with 18 bases left in between. CDR3: CASSIGWCSSYEQYF. The CDR3 nucleotides read TGTGCCAGCAGCATAGGATGGTGCAGCTCTTACGAGCAGTACTTC.

V gene TRBV7-2 combines with J gene TRBJ1-1; possible D gene TRBD1, 5 bases. Between the trimmed V and J ends, which lost 1 base and 1 base, there was a span of 10 bases. The germline V gene has CDR1 SGHTA and CDR2 FQGNSA. The CDR3 is 15 amino acids. The CDR3 is CASSLVQGKNTEAFF. The CDR3 DNA follows: TGTGCCAGCAGCTTAGTCCAGGGCAAGAACACTGAAGCTTTCTTT.

This clonotype was counted between two and nine times. CDR3 residues: CASSPDRVPGELFF. The CDR3 DNA follows: TGTGCCAGCTCACCAGACAGGGTGCCCGGGGAGCTGTTTTTT. V usage is TRBV18 and J usage is TRBJ2-2; TRBD1 aligns across 7 bases. With V trimmed by 2 bases and J by 6 bases, 3 bases remained unmatched. Germline loops: CDR1 KGHSH, CDR2 LQKENI. The CDR3 consists of 14 residues.

The chain has TRBV4-3 and TRBJ2-1; TRBD2 matches at 12 bases. Per germline, CDR1 LGHNA and CDR2 YSLEER. Trimming removed 0 bases from V and 6 bases from J; junction bases left unmatched: 6. This CDR3 is built from 17 residues. The CDR3 nucleotides read TGCGCCAGCAGCCAAGACGGGGGACTAGCGGGTCTCAATGAGCAGTTCTTC. As protein: CASSQDGGLAGLNEQFF.